This T cell receptor beta chain comes out of a study of STAT5B mutations in CD4+ large granular lymphocyte leukemia. Measured with immunoSEQ multiplex PCR; TCRdb has only the in-frame clones, and not every one. The data show some 34,000 clones, with around 76% seen just once and 2% to 3% held by the top ten. The count of this clone is one. CDR1 is SGHNT and CDR2 is YYREEE in the germline V gene (reference sequence). The CDR3 contains 16 residues. The junction had 3 bases not matched to a gene; V was cut back by 2 bases and J by 4 bases. Sequencing input: CD4+ T cells from blood buffy coats. V is TRBV5-4 and J is TRBJ2-3; 14 bases fit TRBD2. This TCR came from a human donor in good health. The CDR3 sequence is CASSFRLAGGPDTQYF. The CDR3 nucleotides are TGTGCCAGCAGCTTCCGACTAGCGGGAGGGCCAGATACGCAGTATTTT.